This TCR beta chain emerged from a study of T cells in narcolepsy. As for the study in general: Patients with NT1 or NT2 and healthy control donors were enrolled. Study-wide findings and caveats: Autoreactive clone sequences were missing from some blood memory CD4+ repertoires. HCRT-specific and TRIB2-specific autoreactive clonotypes appeared among same-patient CSF and blood CD4+ clonotypes.

CDR1 SGHRS and CDR2 YFSETQ come from the germline V gene. Trimming removed 4 bases from V and 6 bases from J, with 11 bases in between. This CDR3 comprises 13 residues. As regards this clone: Its target is not known.

Produced via immunoSEQ multiplex PCR; TCRdb's table is partial and in-frame only. Of some 34,000 clones in the sample, roughly nine tenths were seen once. Sample: CD45RA- memory CD4+ T cells from PBMCs. This chain joins TRBV5-1 and TRBJ2-1; D is possibly TRBD2 (6 bases). The clonotype comes from a human donor with narcolepsy. CDR3 nucleotides: TGCGCCAGCAGCCCCCCGGGAGCCAATGAGCAGTTCTTC. It specifies CASSPPGANEQFF.